The 19 T cell receptor beta chains listed next were all sequenced from one sample in a study of T cell responses to AZD1222 COVID-19 vaccine. The method was immunoSEQ multiplex PCR; TCRdb's version includes in-frame clones alone and lacks a portion of them. The sample includes roughly 140,000 clones, about 91% of them seen just once. The sample consisted of peripheral blood, taken on day 0 of AZD1222 vaccination. Every receptor here comes from an adult in good health.

V usage is TRBV9 and J usage is TRBJ2-5, with D uncertain. The CDR3 sequence is 13 residues long. Trimming pared 2 bases from V and 2 bases from J, leaving 7 bases between. Germline values: CDR1 SGDLS, CDR2 YYNGEE. The CDR3 DNA follows: TGTGCCAGCAGCGTTAGACCACAAGAGACCCAGTACTTC. Its protein product is CASSVRPQETQYF.

Only a few counts were recorded for this clone. The CDR3 nucleotides are TGTGCCAGCAGCGCTGCAGGGGAGCAGTACTTC. This gives the protein CASSAAGEQYF. The chain combines TRBV9 with TRBJ2-7; a possible D gene is TRBD1 (5 bases). The CDR3 totals 11 residues. Per the germline V gene, CDR1 is SGDLS and CDR2 is YYNGEE. Trimming pared 3 bases from V and 7 bases from J, leaving 8 bases between.

The CDR3 coding sequence is TGTGCCAGCAGCTTAGATCCCGACGCCCTAAGCTCACCCCTCCACTTT. This encodes CASSLDPDALSSPLHF. The rearrangement links TRBV7-3 to TRBJ1-6; D not resolved. This CDR3 region has 16 residues. Germline CDR1 and CDR2: SGHTA and FQGTGA. The V gene lost 2 bases and the J gene lost 10 bases, with 18 bases spanning the gap.

This chain's CDR3 is CASDRGTYQPQHF. CDR3 bases: TGTGCCAGCGATCGGGGGACATATCAGCCCCAGCATTTT. The chain links TRBV6-5 to TRBJ1-5, with TRBD1 as a possible D gene (6 bases). The CDR3 runs 13 residues. In germline, CDR1 is MNHEY, CDR2 SVGAGI. Trimming pared 8 bases from V and 5 bases from J, leaving 13 bases between.

The rearrangement joins TRBV28 to TRBJ1-5; TRBD1 agrees at 8 bases. With 6 bases clipped from V and 5 bases from J, the junction kept 9 bases outside the gene matches. The CDR3 is 15 amino acids. Germline V gene sequence: CDR1 MDHEN, CDR2 SYDVKM. CDR3 protein: CASSPGTGGDQPQHF. Written as DNA, the CDR3 is TGTGCCAGCAGCCCGGGTACAGGGGGAGATCAGCCCCAGCATTTT. Combining the CDR3 with reference TRBV28 and TRBJ1-5 gives the whole variable domain DVKVTQSSRYLVKRTGEKVFLECVQDMDHENMFWYRQDPGLGLRLIYFSYDVKMKEKGDIPEGYSVSREKKERFSLILESASTNQTSMYLCASSPGTGGDQPQHFGDGTRLSIL.

The chain joins TRBV19 to TRBJ2-5, with 9 bases matching TRBD2. This CDR3 is built from 14 residues. Unmatched junction bases numbered 6, after V lost 5 bases and J lost 5 bases. Looked up from germline, CDR1 is LNHDA and CDR2 is SQIVND (reference sequence). CDR3 sequence reads: CASSVGLASETQYF. CDR3 sequence (DNA): TGTGCCAGTAGTGTGGGACTAGCAAGCGAGACCCAGTACTTC.

The rearrangement uses TRBV5-1 and TRBJ2-3; 12 bases agree with TRBD2. Germline assignment: CDR1 SGHRS and CDR2 YFSETQ. The CDR3 is 17 amino acids. The trim removed 1 base at V and 3 bases at J, leaving 6 bases unmatched. DNA for the CDR3: TGCGCCAGCAGCTTGAGTCTAGCGGGAGGGCAGACAGATACGCAGTATTTT. This gives the protein CASSLSLAGGQTDTQYF.

The chain couples TRBV7-9 to TRBJ1-2; possible D gene TRBD1, 5 bases. Trimming removed 4 bases from V and 4 bases from J, with 16 bases in between. Germline V CDR1 and CDR2: SEHNR, FQNEAQ (reference sequence). This CDR3 is built from 15 residues. CDR3 in amino acids: CASSSQGLRFYGYTF. CDR3 nucleotide sequence: TGTGCCAGCAGCTCTCAGGGTCTCCGCTTCTATGGCTACACCTTC.

The J gene is TRBJ1-5, the V gene TRBV4-2, with D maybe TRBD1 (6 bases). There are 16 residues in the CDR3. Between the trimmed V and J ends, which lost 0 bases and 2 bases, there was a span of 11 bases. The germline V gene has CDR1 LGHNA and CDR2 YNFKEQ. Here the CDR3 reads CASSQDRDKGNQPQHF. In DNA, the CDR3 is TGTGCCAGCAGCCAAGACCGGGACAAAGGCAATCAGCCCCAGCATTTT.

The CDR3 nucleotides read TGTGCCAGCAGCTTAGACTATTCAGGGGCAAACACTGAAGCTTTCTTT. Translation gives CASSLDYSGANTEAFF. V usage is TRBV11-2 and J usage is TRBJ1-1; D is possibly TRBD1 (6 bases). Trimming removed 0 bases from V and 2 bases from J, with 13 bases in between. Germline V lookup: CDR1 SGHAT, CDR2 FQNNGV. The CDR3 sequence is 16 residues long.

The chain recombines TRBV12-3 or TRBV12-4 with TRBJ2-1, with D hard to call. The CDR3 sequence is 11 residues long. The ends were cut back, 3 bases at V and 9 bases at J, with 6 bases in the middle. The CDR3 sequence: CASSFISEQFF. CDR3 sequence (DNA): TGTGCCAGCAGTTTCATCAGTGAGCAGTTCTTC.

The gene calls are TRBV14 and TRBJ2-1; unclear D gene. Germline assignment: CDR1 SGHDN and CDR2 FVKESK. The CDR3 covers 15 residues. The V gene lost 1 base and the J gene lost 0 bases, with 7 bases spanning the gap. In DNA, the CDR3 is TGTGCCAGCAGCCAAGGATCGAGCTCCTACAATGAGCAGTTCTTC. Translating it yields CASSQGSSSYNEQFF.

This chain connects TRBV6-5 to TRBJ2-2; tentatively, D is TRBD1 (6 bases). Germline CDR1 and CDR2: MNHEY and SVGAGI. The ends were cut back, 4 bases at V and 0 bases at J, with 12 bases in the middle. The CDR3 sequence is 16 residues long. The DNA for the CDR3 is TGTGCCAGCAGTTTCGGACAGCTAGCGAACACCGGGGAGCTGTTTTTT. Its protein is CASSFGQLANTGELFF.

The gene calls are TRBV5-4 and TRBJ2-7, with 9 bases matching TRBD2. The V gene's germline CDR1 is SGHNT and CDR2 YYREEE (reference sequence). This CDR3 contains 16 residues. The V segment lost 4 bases and the J segment 5 bases; nucleotides outside the gene matches: 13. CDR3 nucleotides: TGTGCCAGCAGCGACCGGGGGGCGGGAGGGCCAAACGAGCAGTACTTC. Protein: CASSDRGAGGPNEQYF.

The chain employs TRBV5-4 and TRBJ1-2, with no clear D. The CDR3 spans 12 residues. Looked up from germline, CDR1 is SGHNT and CDR2 is YYREEE (reference sequence). Trimming stripped 4 bases from V and 5 bases from J, with 9 bases between. The CDR3 here is CASSTGLYGYTF. For the CDR3, the DNA is TGTGCCAGCAGCACCGGCCTATATGGCTACACCTTC.

This clone was counted a single time. The chain carries TRBV7-2 and TRBJ2-3; 11 bases fit TRBD1. The CDR3 loop spans 13 amino acids. Losses at the gene ends were 5 bases for V and 9 bases for J; bases not matched to a gene: 4. Germline-derived CDR1 and CDR2 are SGHTA and FQGNSA. The CDR3 DNA is TGTGCCAGCAGCAGGGGACAGGGGGGAACGCAGTATTTT. Residues: CASSRGQGGTQYF.

V and J are TRBV27 and TRBJ1-3; TRBD1 matches at 8 bases. The CDR3 loop spans 14 amino acids. V was pared by 6 bases and J by 9 bases, with 10 bases of the junction left unmatched. Germline V gives CDR1 MNHEY, CDR2 SMNVEV (reference sequence). Written as DNA, the CDR3 is TGTGCCAGCAGCCTAACAGGGGGTAGTAGCACCATATATTTT. Residues: CASSLTGGSSTIYF.

This chain uses TRBV6-2 or TRBV6-3 with TRBJ1-2, with no clear D. The germline V gene has CDR1 MNHEY and CDR2 SVGEGT. There are 14 residues in the CDR3. Trimming cost V 2 bases and J 2 bases, with 9 bases left between them. CDR3 region: CASSYRLRNYGYTF. Written as DNA, the CDR3 is TGTGCCAGCAGTTACCGCCTAAGGAACTATGGCTACACCTTC.

This chain connects TRBV7-9 to TRBJ2-7; TRBD2 agrees at 11 bases. The junction had 14 bases not matched to a gene; V was cut back by 4 bases and J by 6 bases. The CDR3 contains 17 residues. Germline V gene sequence: CDR1 SEHNR, CDR2 FQNEAQ (reference sequence). CDR3 coding DNA: TGTGCCAGCAGCTCTAGTTCGGGACTAGCGGATTTCAGCGAGCAGTACTTC. Protein sequence: CASSSSSGLADFSEQYF.